The subject of this entry is one T cell receptor beta chain. This entry belongs to a study of CD8 T cells in Susac syndrome. The germline V gene encodes CDR1 LNHDA and CDR2 SQIVND (reference sequence). V was clipped by 5 bases and J by 2 bases; unmatched bases: 17. The CDR3 contains 18 residues. Random-hexamer reverse transcription was applied to about 0.45 to 1 ug RNA. TCRdb reanalysed the immunoSEQ multiplex PCR reads using MiXCR and keeps one entry per CDR3 protein. The data show 95,000 to 150,000 distinct CDR3 sequences, approximately 96% seen once. This clonotype was sampled from a human donor with Susac syndrome. Sequences were obtained from CD4+ T cells from PBMCs. The chain is built from TRBV19 and TRBJ1-2; 7 nucleotides align to TRBD1. This chain's CDR3 is CASSYFTGQALGNYGYTF. The DNA of the CDR3 is TGTGCCAGTAGTTACTTCACCGGACAGGCCCTCGGGAACTATGGCTACACCTTC.